The 15 T cell receptor beta chains listed next were all sequenced from one sample in a study of CDR3 diversity in severe acne. TCRdb processed the PCR reads anew with MiXCR; each CDR3 protein has one entry. The repertoire holds approximately 97,000 distinct CDR3 sequences, 51% seen once, with around an eighth in the top ten. The sample comprised blood. The receptors were gathered from a male donor with acne.

The V and J genes are TRBV10-3 and TRBJ2-5; no clear D. Trimming left V 2 bases short and J 2 bases short, with 3 bases between. This CDR3 is built from 12 residues. Germline assignment: CDR1 ENHRY and CDR2 SYGVKD. CDR3: CAISEAQETQYF. In nucleotides, the CDR3 is TGTGCCATCAGTGAGGCGCAAGAGACCCAGTACTTC.

This clonotype was seen ten or more times. The V call is TRBV19, the J call TRBJ2-3; perhaps TRBD1 as D (6 bases). Germline lookup yields CDR1 LNHDA and CDR2 SQIVND (reference sequence). This CDR3 has 22 amino acids. The V gene lost 1 base and the J gene lost 0 bases, with 29 bases spanning the gap. CDR3 nucleotide sequence: TGTGCCAGTAGTATAGGGGTCAGGGGCTTGTTGGGCGGAAGATCTAGCACAGATACGCAGTATTTT. Protein product: CASSIGVRGLLGGRSSTDTQYF. Based on the CDR3 plus reference TRBV19 and TRBJ2-3, the full variable domain is DGGITQSPKYLFRKEGQNVTLSCEQNLNHDAMYWYRQDPGQGLRLIYYSQIVNDFQKGDIAEGYSVSREKKESFPLTVTSAQKNPTAFYLCASSIGVRGLLGGRSSTDTQYFGPGTRLTVL.

Ten or more counts support this clonotype. The genes are TRBV15 and TRBJ2-4, with 7 bases lining up with TRBD2. CDR1 LNHNV and CDR2 YYDKDF come from the germline V gene (reference sequence). The CDR3 totals 16 residues. Trimming took 5 bases from V and 1 from J; bases not matched to a gene: 8. For the CDR3, the DNA is TGTGCCACCAGCGATGGTGCGGGAGTGGCCAAAAACATTCAGTACTTC. It encodes CATSDGAGVAKNIQYF. Full variable domain (missing parts from reference TRBV15 and TRBJ2-4): DAMVIQNPRYQVTQFGKPVTLSCSQTLNHNVMYWYQQKSSQAPKLLFHYYDKDFNNEADTPDNFQSRRPNTSFCFLDIRSPGLGDTAMYLCATSDGAGVAKNIQYFGAGTRLSVL.

The table lists this clonotype with a few counts. The V and J genes are TRBV6-5 and TRBJ2-3; D is perhaps TRBD2 (5 bases). Germline V gene sequence: CDR1 MNHEY, CDR2 SVGAGI. V was trimmed by 2 bases and J by 0 bases, leaving 9 bases between them. The CDR3 spans 15 residues. The CDR3 DNA reads as TGTGCCAGCAGTTACCAGAGCGGAAGCACAGATACGCAGTATTTT. Its protein is CASSYQSGSTDTQYF.

The chain recombines TRBV20-1 with TRBJ2-1; 8 positions match TRBD1. CDR3 size: 12 residues. The V segment lost 5 bases and the J segment 10 bases; nucleotides outside the gene matches: 7. CDR1 and CDR2 (germline): DFQATT, SNEGSKA (reference sequence). The CDR3 loop is CSAGQGEREQFF. CDR3 sequence (DNA): TGCAGTGCTGGACAGGGTGAAAGGGAGCAGTTCTTC.

The count of this clonotype is one. V gene TRBV19 combines with J gene TRBJ1-1; weak D call: TRBD1 (5 bases). This CDR3 contains 13 residues. The V gene's germline CDR1 is LNHDA and CDR2 SQIVND (reference sequence). The germline V and J ends were trimmed by 3 bases and 3 bases, with 8 bases remaining between them. CDR3 sequence: CASSIRGDTEAFF. The CDR3 nucleotides read TGTGCCAGTAGTATTCGGGGGGACACTGAAGCTTTCTTT.

This clonotype has a count of ten or more. The V call is TRBV20-1, the J call TRBJ1-1; no firm D call. Germline loops: CDR1 DFQATT, CDR2 SNEGSKA (reference sequence). V lost 6 bases and J 4 bases, leaving 15 bases between the germline ends. This CDR3 comprises 13 residues. This CDR3 reads CSAPGRPGTEAFF. CDR3 bases: TGCAGTGCCCCCGGGAGGCCGGGCACTGAAGCTTTCTTT.

The chain couples TRBV6-2 or TRBV6-3 to TRBJ1-1; 9 bases match TRBD1. The CDR3 extends over 15 amino acids. Trimming removed 6 bases from V and 6 bases from J; junction bases left unmatched: 11. Per germline, CDR1 MNHEY and CDR2 SVGEGT. As DNA, the CDR3 is TGTGCCAGCAGGGGGGGGGACAGGGCGTCATCTGAAGCTTTCTTT. Residues: CASRGGDRASSEAFF.

The chain carries TRBV15 and TRBJ1-5; the D is unclear. Germline CDR1 reads LNHNV; CDR2 reads YYDKDF (reference sequence). The CDR3 is 15 residues long. Between the trimmed V and J ends, which lost 4 bases and 6 bases, there was a span of 16 bases. The CDR3 loop reads CATSMGPYSGQPQHF. CDR3 coding DNA: TGTGCCACCAGCATGGGCCCTTATAGCGGTCAGCCCCAGCATTTT.

The rearrangement links TRBV11-3 to TRBJ2-1; tentatively, D is TRBD2 (5 bases). Trimming took 5 bases from V and 0 from J, leaving 20 bases between them. The CDR3 contains 18 residues. CDR1 is SGHNT and CDR2 is YENEEA in the germline V gene. The CDR3 DNA follows: TGTGCCAGCAGCAAATCCGGGCTAGCCGAGAGCTCCTACAATGAGCAGTTCTTC. Its protein is CASSKSGLAESSYNEQFF.

There are a few counts of this clonotype. The chain joins TRBV9 to TRBJ2-7; D is unclear. Germline-derived CDR1 and CDR2 are SGDLS and YYNGEE. The CDR3 length is 14 residues. V shed 1 base and J shed 3 bases, with 11 bases lying between them. Written as DNA, the CDR3 is TGTGCCAGCAGCGTAAGGGATACCCTCTACGAGCAGTACTTC. This sequence encodes CASSVRDTLYEQYF.

This sequence joins TRBV27 and TRBJ1-5; 8 bases line up with TRBD1. J was trimmed by 4 bases and V by 7 bases; bases with no gene match: 15. Germline assignment: CDR1 MNHEY and CDR2 SMNVEV (reference sequence). The CDR3 spans 17 residues. The DNA for the CDR3 is TGTGCCAGCACCCCCCAGGGGGCAGGTGTTGGAAATCAGCCCCAGCATTTT. Translated: CASTPQGAGVGNQPQHF.

Note on this clonotype: This sequence may be a read error, since a much larger clone differs from it by one base. The V call is TRBV19, the J call TRBJ2-7; 14 bases line up with TRBD2. This CDR3 spans 15 amino acids. The V gene's germline CDR1 is LNHDA and CDR2 SQIVND (reference sequence). V gave up 3 bases and J gave up 12 bases; unmatched junction bases: 10. The CDR3 bases are TGTGCCAGTAGTATGGCTGGGACTAGCGGGAGTATACTGTACTTC. Amino acid sequence: CASSMAGTSGSILYF.

In this sample, this clonotype turned up many times. V usage is TRBV10-3 and J usage is TRBJ2-3; D is unresolved. The CDR3 covers 13 residues. Germline-derived CDR1 and CDR2 are ENHRY and SYGVKD. V was shortened by 0 bases and J by 4 bases, with 5 bases between the two germline ends. CDR3 sequence: CAISESLADTQYF. CDR3 sequence (DNA): TGTGCCATCAGTGAGTCCTTGGCAGATACGCAGTATTTT.

The chain employs TRBV25-1 and TRBJ1-2; D gene unclear. The CDR3 sequence is 15 residues long. CDR1 MGHDK and CDR2 SYGVNS come from the germline V gene. Trimming took off 8 bases at V and 5 bases at J, with 21 bases between the two ends. In DNA form, the CDR3 reads TGTGCCAGCTCGATCCCACATGGGGTCTATTATGGCTACACCTTC. Protein: CASSIPHGVYYGYTF.